The T cell receptor (beta chain) described here comes from a study of cytomegalovirus exposure and HLA in healthy donors (dated by TCRdb to the late 2010s). About the investigation overall: An earlier analysis of several hundred of the donors reported about 280 Gb of sequence data and 117 million unique TCR beta sequences obtained from 150 million to 200 million T cells. Roughly 300 gigabases of sequencing data and 91 million or so unique TCR sequences made up an early release that covered some 640 HLA-typed donors. Of the 300 to 450 genotyped donors, around 81% fell in the genetic ancestry cluster associated with self-reported Caucasian donors. The aim of the study was to test whether cataloging public T cell receptors could identify signatures of past pathogen exposure. The study used immunosequencing to profile the T cell repertoires of approximately 690 subjects and linked those repertoires to cytomegalovirus serostatus. In addition to the first cohort of 500 to 850 subjects, a separate validation cohort of 130 or so different subjects was used. To predict cytomegalovirus infection status, the study brought together high-throughput TCR immunosequencing, statistical association of individual TCRs with disease status, and machine learning. A later analysis re-examined previously published TCR beta repertoires from roughly 720 donors and added high-resolution HLA genotyping to investigate patterns of TCR occurrence. In the later analysis, no new phenotypic data were used to find candidate immune exposures; instead, reliance was placed on TCR beta sequences and their occurrence across donors. To decide whether each TCR beta V gene segment behaved as functional or pseudogenic, an earlier analysis of 587 of the donors relied on high-throughput TCR beta sequencing. Alongside the repertoire data, information on donor age, sex, ethnicity and CMV serostatus was compiled. A later genetic analysis used genome-wide SNP genotypes for about 60% of the roughly 670 donors, treating that subset as a discovery cohort. Every discovery cohort repertoire had been produced on one sequencing platform. Both class I and class II loci were covered by HLA typing, at four-digit resolution. Typing coverage differed by locus: A, B, C, DRB1 and DQB1 were typed in roughly 629-630 donors, DQA1 in around 500, DPA1 in approximately 600, and DPB1 in 400 to 490. Because of strong linkage in the cohort, four to six DR-DQ haplotypes were treated as single units for association and clustering. Among about 390 genotyped donors of the cohort, an average of around 240,000 unique TCR beta nucleotide sequences were sequenced per donor, roughly 20% of them non-productive.

Looking up the germline V gene yields CDR1 MNHEY and CDR2 SVGAGI. From the cysteine through the phenylalanine, the CDR3 covers 15 amino acids. Only the CDR3 DNA is retained, 45 bases long and in frame from the first base. V loses 6 bases of germline sequence and J loses 4 bases, and the interval between the two ends is 16 bases. Of note for this clone: Its antigen remains undetermined. Qualities for individual bases were not recorded, and no much larger clone is one base off.

Receptors were amplified or captured by the immunoSEQ multiplex PCR assay. For the multiplex PCR, a mixture combining 60 forward primers for TCR Vbeta segments and 13 reverse primers for TCR Jbeta segments was used. The CDR3 region of rearranged TCR beta genes was amplified from genomic DNA with a multiplex PCR assay. On the Illumina HiSeq System, the amplified TCR beta libraries were sequenced as 87-base-pair reads. The published analysis was carried out like this. A later analysis tallied 70 million to 100 million unique TCR beta chains across the 666 repertoires, and approximately 9.9 million of those chains were shared by two or more donors. A nearest-neighbor algorithm error-corrected the raw reads and collapsed the reads into unique sequences, merging closely related sequences to remove PCR and sequencing errors. Alignment of CDR3 sequences to IMGT reference sequences was used to assign V, D and J gene segments. For a sequence to be retained, at least a six-nucleotide match to both a V gene segment and a J gene segment was required. A rearrangement was called productive if the CDR3 had no stop codons and remained in frame with V and J, and every other rearrangement was called non-productive. Following IMGT convention, CDR3 was defined as the stretch from the second conserved V-encoded cysteine up to the conserved J-encoded phenylalanine. Sequences without an unambiguous match to a single V gene segment were excluded from the earlier analysis of about 630 of the donors. An earlier analysis of about 600 of the donors called V segments functional above 56.7% productive rearrangements and segregating when the between-donor standard deviation exceeded 5%. A statistical classification framework was developed to diagnose cytomegalovirus status using the catalog of TCR beta chain sequences. In a later analysis, V and J genes were assigned by comparing TCR nucleotide sequences against IMGT/GENE-DB human TR gene sequences. The TCRdist pipeline was used in a later analysis to assign CDR3 sequences and most-parsimonious VDJ recombination scenarios. A later analysis defined each TCR beta chain by its CDR3 amino acid sequence plus V-gene family, and excluded reads lacking a unique V-gene family. To address suspected cross-contamination and a sequencing artifact, a later analysis removed around 600 highly shared, low-generation-probability nucleotide sequences. In a later analysis, a clonal expansion index was calculated for each public chain from normalized within-repertoire ranks of inferred template counts. In a later analysis, generation probabilities were computed using a VDJ recombination model fitted to out-of-frame rearrangements, and the results were checked against IGoR. A later analysis scored TCR-TCR, TCR-HLA and TCR-CMV co-occurrence with hypergeometric tests, applying a repertoire-size bias correction to TCR pairs. False discovery rates were estimated in a later analysis by permuting HLA or CMV assignments 20 times. In a later analysis, co-occurring TCRs were grouped with DBSCAN, and TCRdist sequence similarity was added when clustering was performed within HLA-allele-positive subsets. Repertoires with fewer than 30,000 or more than 120,000 public chains, plus five repertoires with anomalous nucleotide sharing, were excluded from co-occurrence clustering. The clones in this table, taken by TCRdb from immuneACCESS, are in-frame only. Not every clone is retained; where verified, under half of the shortfall comes from an unresolved V gene, and the cause of the rest is unknown. That table gives V, J and clone size, and the DNA gave D and trimming. Recorded for this sample are around 100,000 clones; roughly 85% of them occurred a single time. Of the sample, about a fifth falls within the top ten clones.

The cohort consisted of approximately 690 healthy bone marrow donors. Cohort members were all nominally healthy when sampled, although unrecorded immune exposures were likely present. The donor tested CMV seropositive, placing the donor among the approximately 290 seropositive members of the cohort. Every donor gave a peripheral blood sample, and the peripheral blood mononuclear cells from that sample were used for TCR beta sequencing. Genomic DNA extraction from the blood cell samples was performed with the Qiagen DNeasy Blood Extraction Kit. Beyond this particular receptor, the publication reports: The authors suggested that the approach could potentially be extended to other disease states and immunological phenotypes. HLA typing was unavailable for some donors at each locus, so association tests used only the typed subset. When HLA alleles, especially DR and DQ, strongly co-occurred, attributing TCR associations to individual alleles was difficult. The earlier analysis of about 600 of the donors excluded 15 to 20 rarely observed V segments, including chromosome 9 orphons, because counts were too low. A further reported finding was that TCR beta sequences accurately predicted the HLA-A and HLA-B alleles for most subjects in the first cohort. Immune exposure information for the cohort was limited to CMV serostatus. A later analysis reported that several top co-occurrence clusters appeared linked to parvovirus B19, influenza, CMV and Epstein-Barr virus. In vitro tests confirmed that a few of the cytomegalovirus-associated TCR beta chains recognize cytomegalovirus antigens. A cluster of highly shared sequence variants was judged likely to represent a technical artifact of the sequencing pipeline. Sequencing depth was assumed to be roughly uniform across donors in the presence/absence analyses, though that assumption may not hold. Cytomegalovirus status was reported to be diagnosed by the classifier with high specificity and sensitivity in both the original and validation cohorts. A later analysis found that TCR association rates varied across HLA loci, with DRB1 alleles showing the most associated TCRs and HLA-C alleles the fewest. The 87-base-pair reads could not distinguish some IMGT-functional V segments, including TRBV6-2 and TRBV6-3, so those segments were excluded. According to a later analysis, most CMV-associated TCR beta chains appeared to be HLA-restricted, and the HLA associations seemed to be driven largely by CMV exposure. A later genetic analysis reported fewer N-insertions in productive TCRs among donors in an Asian-associated ancestry cluster than the roughly 700-donor mean. A later analysis found that HLA-associated TCR beta chains were more clonally expanded and had lower generation probabilities than equally common non-associated chains. In an earlier analysis of 587 of the donors, most TCR beta V segments appeared in productive rearrangements about 87% or about 30% of the time, broadly matching IMGT annotations. In a later analysis, around 17,000 TCR beta sequences were associated with specific HLA alleles at a false discovery rate of 0.05. While some public TCRs were present in many individuals, most TCR sequences turned up only very rarely across donors. Linkage disequilibrium might explain the correlated functional status among segregating V segments, but an unknown experimental factor could not be excluded. The study listed approximately 150 TCR beta chains as associated with cytomegalovirus. A later genetic analysis associated a missense DCLRE1C variant with V-gene and J-gene trimming of TCR beta chains, and an independent cohort replicated the association. The cohort was sequenced for TCR beta chains only, and without alpha or paired-chain data the features that could be detected were limited.

The sequence came from a man aged 30-40 years in good health and CMV-seropositive. The rearrangement combines TRBV6-5 with TRBJ2-1; TRBD1 could be the D gene, as 6 bases match. The sequencing input was PBMCs. The CDR3 region reads CASSAGTLRYNEQFF. The nucleotides are TGTGCCAGCAGCGCCGGGACATTGAGATACAATGAGCAGTTCTTC.